The rows below give T cell receptor beta chains drawn from one sample of a study of cytomegalovirus exposure and HLA in healthy donors. Only in-frame clones appear in the TCRdb table, and some are missing; sequencing was by immunoSEQ multiplex PCR. This sample carries approximately 230,000 clones, roughly 84% of them seen once, and the ten largest clones take around 11%. The sequenced sample consisted of PBMCs. The receptors were sampled from a man aged 18 to 29 in good health and CMV-seropositive. Each CDR3 is given with its conserved first and last residue. Each record gives: CDR3 protein, CDR3 DNA, D gene, V gene, J gene, clone size. A D gene is named only where the DNA matches it firmly. The size field is filled for only some rows; it gives once, few, many or a size class.

CAWSVLGQETQYF	TGTGCCTGGAGTGTACTAGGCCAAGAGACCCAGTACTTC	-	TRBV30	TRBJ2-5	-
CATSRVGRGQPQHF	TGTGCCACCAGCAGAGTTGGAAGAGGACAGCCCCAGCATTTT	-	TRBV15	TRBJ1-5	-
CASSFMGQGVGEQFF	TGTGCCAGCAGCTTTATGGGCCAAGGCGTGGGTGAGCAGTTCTTC	-	TRBV11-2	TRBJ2-1	-
CASSLAGSGTQYF	TGTGCCAGCAGCTTGGCAGGGTCTGGTACGCAGTATTTT	-	TRBV5-6	TRBJ2-3	-
CASSGFMTANYGYTF	TGTGCCAGCAGTGGTTTTATGACCGCTAACTATGGCTACACCTTC	-	TRBV6-1	TRBJ1-2	-
CASSYWQGDGTGELFF	TGTGCCAGCAGTTATTGGCAGGGGGATGGCACCGGGGAGCTGTTTTTT	TRBD1	TRBV6-6	TRBJ2-2	once
CASSELGTGVVYGYTF	TGTGCCAGCAGTGAACTCGGGACAGGGGTGGTCTATGGCTACACCTTC	TRBD1	TRBV25-1	TRBJ1-2	-
CASRDPTKYEQYF	TGTGCCAGCAGGGACCCAACCAAATACGAGCAGTACTTC	-	TRBV7-9	TRBJ2-7	-
CASSFGSGANVLTF	TGTGCCAGCAGTTTTGGGTCTGGGGCCAACGTCCTGACTTTC	-	TRBV27	TRBJ2-6	-
CASSPGFSYEQYF	TGTGCCAGCAGCCCAGGCTTCTCCTACGAGCAGTACTTC	-	TRBV7-9	TRBJ2-7	-
CASSQGQGSTDTQYF	TGTGCCAGCAGCCAAGGACAGGGTAGTACAGATACGCAGTATTTT	TRBD1	TRBV7-9	TRBJ2-3	-
CASSLYPGDSNQPQHF	TGTGCCAGCAGCTTATATCCGGGAGACAGCAATCAGCCCCAGCATTTT	-	TRBV7-9	TRBJ1-5	-
CASRIGNGYTF	TGTGCCAGCAGAATAGGGAATGGCTACACCTTC	-	TRBV2	TRBJ1-2	-
CASSITNTGELFF	TGTGCCAGCAGCATCACAAACACCGGGGAGCTGTTTTTT	-	TRBV11-3	TRBJ2-2	few
CASSFQPNSGAEAFF	TGTGCCAGCAGCTTCCAACCCAACTCAGGGGCTGAAGCTTTCTTT	-	TRBV11-2	TRBJ1-1	-
CASSYSGQLNTGELFF	TGTGCCAGCAGTTACTCGGGACAGCTCAACACCGGGGAGCTGTTTTTT	TRBD1	TRBV6-6	TRBJ2-2	-
CASSFRDRGWYGYTF	TGTGCCAGCAGCTTCCGGGACAGGGGGTGGTATGGCTACACCTTC	TRBD1	TRBV5-4	TRBJ1-2	-
CASSGLSFSDEVEAFF	TGTGCCAGCAGCGGATTGAGTTTCTCAGACGAAGTTGAAGCTTTCTTT	-	TRBV9	TRBJ1-1	-
CASSYTSSYNEQFF	TGTGCCAGCAGTTACACCAGCTCCTACAATGAGCAGTTCTTC	-	TRBV6-5	TRBJ2-1	-
CASSQSKVGQGRDEQYF	TGCGCCAGCAGTCAATCAAAGGTCGGACAGGGTCGGGACGAGCAGTACTTC	TRBD1	TRBV23-1	TRBJ2-7	-
CASSLRQGNGYTF	TGCGCCAGCAGCCTAAGACAGGGAAATGGCTACACCTTC	TRBD1	TRBV5-1	TRBJ1-2	-
CASSQAGTLNEQFF	TGTGCCAGCAGCCAAGCCGGGACCCTCAATGAGCAGTTCTTC	-	TRBV11-3	TRBJ2-1	few
CASLQNSGSGGEQFF	TGCGCCAGCCTCCAAAATAGCGGTTCCGGGGGTGAGCAGTTCTTC	-	TRBV5-1	TRBJ2-1	-
CATSNPLGQGQGF	TGTGCCACCAGCAACCCCCTGGGACAGGGACAGGGCTTT	TRBD1	TRBV15	TRBJ1-1	-
CASSRQASGIQETQYF	TGCGCCAGCAGCCGACAGGCGAGCGGGATCCAAGAGACCCAGTACTTC	-	TRBV4-1	TRBJ2-5	-
CASTSGQGNYGYTF	TGCGCCAGCACCTCTGGACAGGGTAACTATGGCTACACCTTC	TRBD1	TRBV5-1	TRBJ1-2	-
CASSMVEGLAGGPSYNEQFF	TGTGCCAGTAGTATGGTCGAGGGACTAGCGGGAGGGCCCTCCTACAATGAGCAGTTCTTC	TRBD2	TRBV19	TRBJ2-1	-
CASSSSVVLSDTQYF	TGCGCCAGCAGTTCGTCGGTAGTTCTCTCAGATACGCAGTATTTT	-	TRBV5-1	TRBJ2-3	-